This TCR beta chain emerged from a study of blood T cell repertoires in COVID-19. In the study overall: COVID-19 samples, acute and convalescent, were from the United States, Italy and Spain.

The method was immunoSEQ multiplex PCR; TCRdb's version includes in-frame clones alone and lacks a portion of them. The data hold around 180,000 clones, with more than 75% observed a single time. The germline V gene encodes CDR1 MNHEY and CDR2 SVGAGI. With V trimmed by 6 bases and J by 7 bases, 8 bases remained unmatched. CDR3 length: 15 amino acids. Input material: peripheral blood. The TCR comes from a person aged 70 to 80 with COVID-19, enrolled during active disease. V and J are TRBV6-5 and TRBJ1-5, with 11 bases aligning to TRBD1. CDR3 in amino acids: CASRVGQGALQPQHF. The CDR3 DNA reads TGTGCCAGCAGGGTTGGACAGGGGGCATTACAGCCCCAGCATTTT.